This T cell receptor (beta chain) was captured by sequencing in a study of T cell responses to AZD1222 COVID-19 vaccine. Clones were sequenced by immunoSEQ multiplex PCR, and TCRdb holds only the in-frame ones, with some missing. The table includes 90,000 to 150,000 clones, around 84% detected once. This clone has more than one count but fewer than ten. The germline CDR1 and CDR2 sequences are MDHEN and SYDVKM. The CDR3 runs 13 residues. V lost 3 bases to trimming and J lost 0 bases, with 6 bases between them. The rearrangement uses TRBV28 and TRBJ2-7; D is undetermined. This receptor was obtained from an adult in good health. Sequences were derived from peripheral blood, sampled on day 0 of AZD1222 vaccination. CDR3 DNA: TGTGCCAGCAGTTTGGGATTCTCCTACGAGCAGTACTTC. Its translation: CASSLGFSYEQYF.